The source of this T cell receptor (beta chain) is a study of CD8+ T cells in alopecia areata. After isolation, RNA underwent reverse transcription to generate cDNA as the sequencing template. The protocol was immunoSEQ multiplex PCR, while the TCRdb copy is restricted to in-frame clones and leaves out a portion. The sample has roughly 110,000 clones; 84% are singletons. Treatment of the sample: oral pan-JAK inhibitor, 5-10 mg twice daily. The CDR3 has 15 residues. From germline, CDR1 is SEHNR and CDR2 FQNEAQ (reference sequence). Between the trimmed V and J ends, which lost 5 bases and 4 bases, there was a span of 14 bases.

The sample was CD8+ T cells sorted from blood, taken at week 24, from a patient treated with tofacitinib. This TCR was sampled from a human donor with alopecia areata. This sequence joins TRBV7-9 and TRBJ1-4, with a weak D call TRBD1 (5 bases). CDR3 nucleotides: TGTGCCAGCAGCCATGGGGACGGAAATAATGAAAAACTGTTTTTT. It translates to CASSHGDGNNEKLFF.